Included here is one TCR beta chain sequence, with context. What it recognizes is unknown. With 60 Vbeta and 13 Jbeta primers, the PCR was carried out. Produced via immunoSEQ multiplex PCR; TCRdb's table is partial and in-frame only. The data show some 120,000 clones, about 73% seen once. CDR1 is SGHTA and CDR2 is FQGNSA in the germline V gene. This CDR3 has 12 amino acids. V was pared by 11 bases and J by 0 bases, with 7 bases between. The data stem from a study of cytomegalovirus exposure and HLA in healthy donors. Across the study: Inside one of the first data releases sat 80 million to 95 million unique TCRs taken from HLA-typed donors.

Study-wide points: A few chains tied to CMV proved CMV antigen-specific in vitro.

The J gene is TRBJ2-2, the V gene TRBV7-2, with a weak D call TRBD2 (5 bases). Sequenced sample: PBMCs. The TCR was taken from a woman in her forties or fifties in good health and CMV-seropositive. The CDR3 loop is CADGANTGELFF. In nucleotides, the CDR3 is TGTGCCGACGGGGCGAACACCGGGGAGCTGTTTTTT.